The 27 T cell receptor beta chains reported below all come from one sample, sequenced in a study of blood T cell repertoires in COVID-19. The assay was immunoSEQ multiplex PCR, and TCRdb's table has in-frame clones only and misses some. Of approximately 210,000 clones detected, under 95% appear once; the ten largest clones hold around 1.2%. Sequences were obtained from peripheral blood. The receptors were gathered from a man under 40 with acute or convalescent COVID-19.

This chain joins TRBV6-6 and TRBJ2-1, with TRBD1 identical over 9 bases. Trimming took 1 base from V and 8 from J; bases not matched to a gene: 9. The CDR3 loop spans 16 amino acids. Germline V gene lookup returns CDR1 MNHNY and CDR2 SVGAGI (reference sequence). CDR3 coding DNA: TGTGCCAGCAGTTACTACCGGGGACAGGGATCGGATGAGCAGTTCTTC. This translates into CASSYYRGQGSDEQFF.

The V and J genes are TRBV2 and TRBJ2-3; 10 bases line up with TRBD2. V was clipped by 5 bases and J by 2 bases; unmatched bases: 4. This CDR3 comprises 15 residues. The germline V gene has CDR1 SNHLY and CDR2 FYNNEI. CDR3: CASSRLAGATDTQYF. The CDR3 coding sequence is TGTGCCAGCAGTCGTCTAGCGGGGGCCACAGATACGCAGTATTTT.

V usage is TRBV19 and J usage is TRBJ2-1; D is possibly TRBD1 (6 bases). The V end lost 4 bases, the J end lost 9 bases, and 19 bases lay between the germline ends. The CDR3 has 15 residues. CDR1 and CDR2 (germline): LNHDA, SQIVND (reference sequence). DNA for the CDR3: TGTGCCAGTAGTAACCAACCAAAGACAGGTACTGAGCAGTTCTTC. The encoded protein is CASSNQPKTGTEQFF.

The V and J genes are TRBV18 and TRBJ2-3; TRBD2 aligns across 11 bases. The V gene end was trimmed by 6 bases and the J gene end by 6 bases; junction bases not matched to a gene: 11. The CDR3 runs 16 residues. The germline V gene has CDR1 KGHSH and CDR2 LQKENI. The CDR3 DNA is TGTGCCAGCTCCAATATAATAGCGGGAGGGCCCGATACGCAGTATTTT. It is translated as CASSNIIAGGPDTQYF.

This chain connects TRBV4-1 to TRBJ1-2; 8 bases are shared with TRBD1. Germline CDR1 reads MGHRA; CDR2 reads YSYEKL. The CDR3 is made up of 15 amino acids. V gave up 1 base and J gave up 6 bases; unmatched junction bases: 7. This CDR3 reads CASSQGTDRANGYTF. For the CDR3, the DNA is TGCGCCAGCAGCCAAGGTACGGACAGGGCTAATGGCTACACCTTC.

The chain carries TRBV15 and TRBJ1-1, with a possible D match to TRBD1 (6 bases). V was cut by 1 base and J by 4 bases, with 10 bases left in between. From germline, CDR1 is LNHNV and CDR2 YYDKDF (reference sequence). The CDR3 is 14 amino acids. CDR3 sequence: CATSRGRGGTEAFF. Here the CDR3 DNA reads TGTGCCACCAGCAGAGGCAGAGGGGGCACTGAAGCTTTCTTT. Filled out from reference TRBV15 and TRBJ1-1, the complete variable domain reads DAMVIQNPRYQVTQFGKPVTLSCSQTLNHNVMYWYQQKSSQAPKLLFHYYDKDFNNEADTPDNFQSRRPNTSFCFLDIRSPGLGDTAMYLCATSRGRGGTEAFFGQGTRLTVV.

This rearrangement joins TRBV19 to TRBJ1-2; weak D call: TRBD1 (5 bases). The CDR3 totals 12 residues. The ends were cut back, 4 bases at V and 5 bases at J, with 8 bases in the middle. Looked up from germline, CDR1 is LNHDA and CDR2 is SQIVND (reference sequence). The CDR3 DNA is TGTGCCAGTAGTACAGACAGATATGGCTACACCTTC. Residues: CASSTDRYGYTF.

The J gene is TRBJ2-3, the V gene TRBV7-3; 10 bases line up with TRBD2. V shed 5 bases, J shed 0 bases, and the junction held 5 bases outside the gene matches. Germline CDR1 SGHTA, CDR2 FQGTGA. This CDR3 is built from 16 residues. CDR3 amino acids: CASSNLAGASTDTQYF. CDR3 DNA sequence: TGTGCCAGCAGCAACCTAGCGGGGGCGAGCACAGATACGCAGTATTTT. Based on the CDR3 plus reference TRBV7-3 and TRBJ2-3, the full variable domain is GAGVSQTPSNKVTEKGKYVELRCDPISGHTALYWYRQSLGQGPEFLIYFQGTGAADDSGLPNDRFFAVRPEGSVSTLKIQRTERGDSAVYLCASSNLAGASTDTQYFGPGTRLTVL.

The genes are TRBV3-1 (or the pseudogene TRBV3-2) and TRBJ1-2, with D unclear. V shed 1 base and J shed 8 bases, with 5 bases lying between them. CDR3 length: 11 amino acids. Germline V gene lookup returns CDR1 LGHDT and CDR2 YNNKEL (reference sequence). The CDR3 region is CASSQGRGYTF. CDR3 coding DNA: TGTGCCAGCAGCCAAGGTCGGGGCTACACCTTC.

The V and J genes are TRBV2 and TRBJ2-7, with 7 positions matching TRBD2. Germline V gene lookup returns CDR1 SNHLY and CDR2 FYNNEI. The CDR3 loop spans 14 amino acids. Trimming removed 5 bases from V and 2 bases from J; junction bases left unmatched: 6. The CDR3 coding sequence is TGTGCCAGCAGTTTCGCGGGAGTAACCTACGAGCAGTACTTC. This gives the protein CASSFAGVTYEQYF.

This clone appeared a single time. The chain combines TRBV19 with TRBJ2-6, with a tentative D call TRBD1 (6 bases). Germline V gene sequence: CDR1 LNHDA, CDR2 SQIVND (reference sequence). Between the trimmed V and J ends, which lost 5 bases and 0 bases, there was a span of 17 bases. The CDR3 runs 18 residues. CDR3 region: CASSPRTELNSGANVLTF. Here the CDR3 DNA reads TGTGCCAGTAGTCCAAGGACAGAGTTGAACTCTGGGGCCAACGTCCTGACTTTC. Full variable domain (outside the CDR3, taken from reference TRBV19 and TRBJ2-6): DGGITQSPKYLFRKEGQNVTLSCEQNLNHDAMYWYRQDPGQGLRLIYYSQIVNDFQKGDIAEGYSVSREKKESFPLTVTSAQKNPTAFYLCASSPRTELNSGANVLTFGAGSRLTVL.

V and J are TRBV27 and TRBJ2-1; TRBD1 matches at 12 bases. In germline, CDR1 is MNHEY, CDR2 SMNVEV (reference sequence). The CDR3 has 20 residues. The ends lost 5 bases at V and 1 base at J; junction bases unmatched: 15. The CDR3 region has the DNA TGTGCCAGCAGTCTCAGGGGTTGGGGACAGGGGGCGATTTCCTACAATGAGCAGTTCTTC. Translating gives CASSLRGWGQGAISYNEQFF.

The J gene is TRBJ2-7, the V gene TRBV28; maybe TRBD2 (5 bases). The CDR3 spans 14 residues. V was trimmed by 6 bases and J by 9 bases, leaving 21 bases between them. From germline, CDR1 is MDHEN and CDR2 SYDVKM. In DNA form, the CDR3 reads TGTGCCAGCAGCCCCACCCTCCTTGGAGGCGGGCAGTACTTC. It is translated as CASSPTLLGGGQYF.

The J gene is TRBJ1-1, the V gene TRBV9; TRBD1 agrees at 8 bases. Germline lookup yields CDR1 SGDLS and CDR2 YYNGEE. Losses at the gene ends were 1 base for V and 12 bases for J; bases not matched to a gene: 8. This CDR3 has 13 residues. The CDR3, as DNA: TGTGCCAGCAGCGTATCGGGACAGGATGGAACTTTCTTT. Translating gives CASSVSGQDGTFF.

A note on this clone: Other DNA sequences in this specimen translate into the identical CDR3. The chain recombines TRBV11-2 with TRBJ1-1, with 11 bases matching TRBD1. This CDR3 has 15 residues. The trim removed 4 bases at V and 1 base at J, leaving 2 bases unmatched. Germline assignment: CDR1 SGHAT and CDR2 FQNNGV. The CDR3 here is CASSSGTGGNTEAFF. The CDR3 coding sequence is TGTGCCAGCAGCTCCGGGACAGGGGGGAACACTGAAGCTTTCTTT.

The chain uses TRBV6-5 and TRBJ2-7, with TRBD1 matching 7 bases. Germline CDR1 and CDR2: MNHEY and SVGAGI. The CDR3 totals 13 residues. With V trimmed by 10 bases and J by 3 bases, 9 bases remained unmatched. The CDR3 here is CATRSSGGYEQYF. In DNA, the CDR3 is TGTGCCACCCGAAGCTCAGGGGGCTACGAGCAGTACTTC.

Here the CDR3 DNA reads TGTGCCAGCAGCCCTCGACAGGGCAACTACGAGCAGTACTTC. This sequence encodes CASSPRQGNYEQYF. The V call is TRBV3-1 (or the pseudogene TRBV3-2), the J call TRBJ2-7, with 7 positions matching TRBD1. Per the germline V gene, CDR1 is LGHDT and CDR2 is YNNKEL (reference sequence). The CDR3 extends over 14 amino acids. The V segment lost 4 bases and the J segment 3 bases; nucleotides outside the gene matches: 6.

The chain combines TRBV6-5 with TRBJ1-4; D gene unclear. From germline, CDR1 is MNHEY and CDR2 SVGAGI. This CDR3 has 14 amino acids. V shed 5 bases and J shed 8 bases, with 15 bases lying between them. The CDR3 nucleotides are TGTGCCAGCAGTCACAGTTGGCTTGAGGAAAAACTGTTTTTT. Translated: CASSHSWLEEKLFF.

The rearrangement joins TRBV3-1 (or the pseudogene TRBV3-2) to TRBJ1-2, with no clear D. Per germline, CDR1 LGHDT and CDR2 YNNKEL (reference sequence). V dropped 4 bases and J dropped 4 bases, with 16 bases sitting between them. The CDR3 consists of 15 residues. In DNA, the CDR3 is TGTGCCAGCAGCCCACGTTACGAGACTGGCTATGGCTACACCTTC. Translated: CASSPRYETGYGYTF.

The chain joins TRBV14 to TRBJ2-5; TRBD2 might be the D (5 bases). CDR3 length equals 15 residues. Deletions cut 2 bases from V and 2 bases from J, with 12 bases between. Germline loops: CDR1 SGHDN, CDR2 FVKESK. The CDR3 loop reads CASSQFSGRQETQYF. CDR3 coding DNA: TGTGCCAGCAGCCAATTTTCGGGAAGGCAAGAGACCCAGTACTTC.

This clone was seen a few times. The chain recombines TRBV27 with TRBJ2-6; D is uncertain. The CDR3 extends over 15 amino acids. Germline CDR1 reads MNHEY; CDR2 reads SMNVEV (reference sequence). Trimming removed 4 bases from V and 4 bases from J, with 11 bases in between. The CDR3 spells CASSSLLRGANVLTF. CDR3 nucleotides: TGTGCCAGCAGTTCCCTACTGAGAGGGGCCAACGTCCTGACTTTC.

The CDR3 protein is CASSYSRITGDLDEQYF. CDR3 DNA sequence: TGTGCCAGCAGTTACTCGAGAATTACAGGGGATCTGGACGAGCAGTACTTC. The rearrangement uses TRBV6-2 or TRBV6-3 and TRBJ2-7; 7 bases are a match to TRBD1. The CDR3 is 17 residues long. The V segment lost 0 bases and the J segment 5 bases; nucleotides outside the gene matches: 13. The germline V gene has CDR1 MNHEY and CDR2 SVGEGT.

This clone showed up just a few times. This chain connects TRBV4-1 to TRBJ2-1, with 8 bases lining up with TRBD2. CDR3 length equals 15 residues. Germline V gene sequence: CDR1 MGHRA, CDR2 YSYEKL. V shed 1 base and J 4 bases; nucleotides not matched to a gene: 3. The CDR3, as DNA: TGCGCCAGCAGCCAAGGAGGGACTAGGTACAATGAGCAGTTCTTC. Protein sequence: CASSQGGTRYNEQFF.

Here the CDR3 DNA reads TGTGCCAGCAGTCGACAGGGTGGGGGACAAGAGACCCAGTACTTC. This sequence encodes CASSRQGGGQETQYF. The chain has TRBV2 and TRBJ2-5; 7 bases line up with TRBD1. This CDR3 has 15 amino acids. The ends lost 5 bases at V and 2 bases at J; junction bases unmatched: 8. Per germline, CDR1 SNHLY and CDR2 FYNNEI. Looking up the rest from reference TRBV2 and TRBJ2-5 gives the full variable domain: EPEVTQTPSHQVTQMGQEVILRCVPISNHLYFYWYRQILGQKVEFLVSFYNNEISEKSEIFDDQFSVERPDGSNFTLKIRSTKLEDSAMYFCASSRQGGGQETQYFGPGTRLLVL.

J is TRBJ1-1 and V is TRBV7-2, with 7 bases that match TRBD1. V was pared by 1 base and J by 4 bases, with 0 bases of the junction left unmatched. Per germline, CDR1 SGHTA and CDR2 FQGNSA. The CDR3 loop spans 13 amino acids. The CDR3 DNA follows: TGTGCCAGCAGCTTAGGACAGGGCACTGAAGCTTTCTTT. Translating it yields CASSLGQGTEAFF.

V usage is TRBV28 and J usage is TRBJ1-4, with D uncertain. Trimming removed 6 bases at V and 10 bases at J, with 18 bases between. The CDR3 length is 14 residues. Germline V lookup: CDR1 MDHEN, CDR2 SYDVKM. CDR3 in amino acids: CASSPPGGVGKLFF. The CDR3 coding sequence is TGTGCCAGCAGCCCTCCGGGTGGCGTCGGAAAACTGTTTTTT.

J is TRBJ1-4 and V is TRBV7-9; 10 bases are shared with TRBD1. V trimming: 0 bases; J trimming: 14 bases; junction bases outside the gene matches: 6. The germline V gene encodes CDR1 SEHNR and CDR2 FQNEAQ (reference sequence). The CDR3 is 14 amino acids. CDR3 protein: CASSLAGQGFPLFF. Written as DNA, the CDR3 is TGTGCCAGCAGCTTAGCGGGACAGGGGTTTCCGCTGTTTTTT. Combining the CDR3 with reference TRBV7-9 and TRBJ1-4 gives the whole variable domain DTGVSQNPRHKITKRGQNVTFRCDPISEHNRLYWYRQTLGQGPEFLTYFQNEAQLEKSRLLSDRFSAERPKGSFSTLEIQRTEQGDSAMYLCASSLAGQGFPLFFGSGTQLSVL.